Shown below are 32 T cell receptor beta chains from a single sample sequenced in a study of T cells in Graves' hyperthyroidism and ophthalmopathy. There were TCR beta CDR3 regions amplified from RNA transcripts. The TCR CDR3 was amplified in a first-round RT-PCR using the HTBI primer set. MiXCR, applied by TCRdb to the multiplex PCR reads, yields one record per CDR3 protein. The table shows a few hundred thousand distinct CDR3 sequences, with about 20% occurring only once. Sequencing was carried out using blood. All receptors derive from a woman between 65 and 79 years old with Graves' ophthalmopathy.

The chain recombines TRBV7-2 with TRBJ1-2, with D tentatively TRBD1 (5 bases). Trimming left V 4 bases short and J 4 bases short, with 16 bases between. Germline assignment: CDR1 SGHTA and CDR2 FQGNSA. This CDR3 has 15 residues. The chain's CDR3 is CASSSQWGVGYGYTF. The CDR3 bases are TGTGCCAGCAGCTCCCAATGGGGGGTTGGCTATGGCTACACCTTC.

A single count supports this clonotype. A much bigger clone sits one base away, suggesting this may be a read error. The gene calls are TRBV9 and TRBJ2-3, with 11 bases that match TRBD1. The length of the CDR3 is 16 residues. CDR1 and CDR2 (germline): SGDLS, YYNGEE. Trimming at V came to 3 bases and at J to 5 bases, leaving 8 bases not matched to a gene. The CDR3: CASSAGQGADGDTQYF. In DNA, the CDR3 is TGTGCCAGCAGCGCCGGACAGGGGGCGGATGGAGATACGCAGTATTTT. The variable domain in full, with the rest retrieved from reference TRBV9 and TRBJ2-3, is DSGVTQTPKHLITATGQRVTLRCSPRSGDLSVYWYQQSLDQGLQFLIQYYNGEERAKGNILERFSAQQFPDLHSELNLSSLELGDSALYFCASSAGQGADGDTQYFGPGTRLTVL.

This clonotype has just a few counts. The CDR3 spells CSARPGLAGLRRETQYF. The CDR3 bases are TGCAGTGCGAGGCCGGGACTAGCGGGTCTAAGACGAGAGACCCAGTACTTC. The chain links TRBV20-1 to TRBJ2-5, with 12 bases lining up with TRBD2. Germline lookup yields CDR1 DFQATT and CDR2 SNEGSKA (reference sequence). The ends lost 6 bases at V and 4 bases at J; junction bases unmatched: 15. This CDR3 comprises 17 residues.

The chain recombines TRBV9 with TRBJ2-1; 8 bases align to TRBD1. J gave up 6 bases and V 5 bases, and 10 bases lay outside the gene matches. The length of the CDR3 is 15 residues. Germline V lookup: CDR1 SGDLS, CDR2 YYNGEE. DNA for the CDR3: TGTGCCAGCAGAGCCGGGACAGGTTTTGGCAATGAGCAGTTCTTC. Its translation: CASRAGTGFGNEQFF.

This clonotype has more than one count but fewer than ten. CDR3 coding DNA: TGTGCCAGCAGCCCCCGACTAGCGGGAGGGCCGGGTGAGCAGTACTTC. This sequence encodes CASSPRLAGGPGEQYF. The chain combines TRBV7-8 with TRBJ2-7; TRBD2 matches at 14 bases. The CDR3 consists of 16 residues. Germline values: CDR1 SGHVS, CDR2 FQNEAQ. V lost 5 bases, J lost 7 bases, and 10 bases stayed unmatched.

The chain recombines TRBV18 with TRBJ2-7; 8 nucleotides align to TRBD1. Germline values: CDR1 KGHSH, CDR2 LQKENI. There are 14 residues in the CDR3. The ends lost 6 bases at V and 3 bases at J; junction bases unmatched: 7. The CDR3 DNA reads as TGTGCCAGCTCCCCTAGGGACAGGTTCTACGAGCAGTACTTC. It codes for CASSPRDRFYEQYF.

This clonotype was detected ten times or more. The rearrangement joins TRBV2 to TRBJ2-1; 8 bases are shared with TRBD2. Germline CDR1 reads SNHLY; CDR2 reads FYNNEI. The V gene end was trimmed by 2 bases and the J gene end by 7 bases; junction bases not matched to a gene: 7. The CDR3 has 15 amino acids. CDR3 nucleotides: TGTGCCAGCAGTGAACGGAGCGGGAGTACGAATGAGCAGTTCTTC. Encoded protein: CASSERSGSTNEQFF.

This chain uses TRBV6-5 with TRBJ1-5; a possible D gene is TRBD1 (6 bases). The CDR3 totals 15 residues. The V end was cut by 0 bases, the J end by 6 bases, with 12 bases between. Germline V gene data show CDR1 as MNHEY and CDR2 as SVGAGI. The CDR3 loop reads CASSYSNRAGQPQHF. The CDR3 DNA sequence: TGTGCCAGCAGTTACTCGAACAGGGCGGGTCAGCCCCAGCATTTT.

This clonotype was picked up a small number of times. This chain uses TRBV3-1 with TRBJ1-2; D not certain. The ends were cut back, 2 bases at V and 7 bases at J, with 14 bases in the middle. The V gene's germline CDR1 is LGHDT and CDR2 YNNKEL (reference sequence). The CDR3 is 14 residues long. The CDR3 is CASSQRPGLGGYTF. In nucleotides, the CDR3 is TGTGCCAGCAGCCAAAGGCCCGGTTTGGGTGGCTACACCTTC.

The gene calls are TRBV27 and TRBJ1-1; D ambiguous. V lost 2 bases, J lost 4 bases, and 11 bases lay in between. Germline assignment: CDR1 MNHEY and CDR2 SMNVEV (reference sequence). This CDR3 is 14 amino acids long. DNA of the CDR3: TGTGCCAGCAGTTTAAATGCGCTTGGCACTGAAGCTTTCTTT. Translated: CASSLNALGTEAFF.

The V gene is TRBV5-5, the J gene TRBJ1-1; D gene uncertain. V dropped 0 bases and J dropped 3 bases, with 6 bases sitting between them. The CDR3 is made up of 13 amino acids. In germline, CDR1 is SGHKS, CDR2 YYEKEE (reference sequence). The CDR3 spells CASSLGQYTEAFF. The CDR3 bases are TGTGCCAGCAGCTTGGGGCAGTACACTGAAGCTTTCTTT.

This clonotype showed up just a few times. This rearrangement joins TRBV2 to TRBJ2-6; TRBD1 agrees at 9 bases. With 9 bases clipped from V and 2 bases from J, the junction kept 8 bases outside the gene matches. The CDR3 covers 16 residues. In germline, CDR1 is SNHLY, CDR2 FYNNEI. CDR3 sequence reads: CASAGTGIPGANVLTF. Here the CDR3 DNA reads TGTGCCAGTGCCGGGACAGGGATCCCTGGGGCCAACGTCCTGACTTTC.

This clonotype was detected a few times. This chain joins TRBV7-2 and TRBJ2-3; possibly TRBD2 for D (6 bases). CDR3 length: 16 residues. Germline V gene data show CDR1 as SGHTA and CDR2 as FQGNSA. Trimming took 1 base from V and 0 from J, leaving 11 bases between them. The CDR3 reads CASSLVPGLSTDTQYF. The DNA of the CDR3 is TGTGCCAGCAGCTTAGTTCCGGGACTCAGCACAGATACGCAGTATTTT.

The chain carries TRBV12-3 or TRBV12-4 and TRBJ2-7, with a tentative D call TRBD2 (5 bases). V lost 6 bases to trimming and J lost 6 bases, with 24 bases between them. There are 16 residues in the CDR3. The CDR3 nucleotides are TGTGCCAGCAGGAACCCTGCCCGGGGTCTAGCAGTCGAGCAGTACTTC. It specifies CASRNPARGLAVEQYF.

The gene calls are TRBV5-1 and TRBJ2-7; D possibly matches TRBD1 or TRBD2 (5 bases each). V lost 2 bases and J 0 bases, leaving 12 bases between the germline ends. Germline lookup yields CDR1 SGHRS and CDR2 YFSETQ. This CDR3 contains 15 residues. DNA of the CDR3: TGCGCCAGCAGCTTCATTCGAGGGACCTCCTACGAGCAGTACTTC. This codes for CASSFIRGTSYEQYF. Together with reference TRBV5-1 and TRBJ2-7, the CDR3 gives the full variable domain: KAGVTQTPRYLIKTRGQQVTLSCSPISGHRSVSWYQQTPGQGLQFLFEYFSETQRNKGNFPGRFSGRQFSNSRSEMNVSTLELGDSALYLCASSFIRGTSYEQYFGPGTRLTVT.

This clonotype has only a few counts. This chain connects TRBV28 to TRBJ2-7; D ambiguous. The V gene's germline CDR1 is MDHEN and CDR2 SYDVKM. This CDR3 comprises 14 residues. Trimming removed 2 bases at V and 6 bases at J, with 14 bases between. In DNA, the CDR3 is TGTGCCAGCAGTTTAGGGCAGGCAGTCAGCGAGCAGTACTTC. Translated: CASSLGQAVSEQYF.

There are many counts of this clonotype. The CDR3 nucleotides are TGTGCCAGCAGTCCCGCAGTAAAAAACATTCAGTACTTC. This gives the protein CASSPAVKNIQYF. The V and J genes are TRBV12-3 or TRBV12-4 and TRBJ2-4; D uncertain. The CDR3 has 13 residues. V was pared by 5 bases and J by 4 bases, with 9 bases between.

There are many counts of this clonotype. The J gene is TRBJ1-2, the V gene TRBV28, with a weak D call TRBD1 (5 bases). CDR3 length equals 13 residues. The germline V gene has CDR1 MDHEN and CDR2 SYDVKM. Trimming removed 5 bases at V and 0 bases at J, with 7 bases between. CDR3 nucleotide sequence: TGTGCCAGCAGTCCACAGGCTAACTATGGCTACACCTTC. This codes for CASSPQANYGYTF.

The sample holds many counts of this clonotype. This chain links TRBV20-1 with TRBJ1-1, with D possibly being TRBD1 (6 bases). The V and J ends lost 5 bases and 1 base respectively, with 8 bases between them. The germline V gene has CDR1 DFQATT and CDR2 SNEGSKA (reference sequence). The CDR3 extends over 12 amino acids. As DNA, the CDR3 is TGCAGTGCTGAGGGGGGGAACACTGAAGCTTTCTTT. It yields the protein CSAEGGNTEAFF.

This clonotype was seen ten or more times. The gene calls are TRBV6-1 and TRBJ1-1; D may be TRBD1 (5 bases). This CDR3 region has 14 residues. Germline values: CDR1 MNHNS, CDR2 SASEGT. V dropped 2 bases and J dropped 0 bases, with 7 bases sitting between them. CDR3 sequence reads: CASSETGLNTEAFF. Written as DNA, the CDR3 is TGTGCCAGCAGTGAAACAGGTTTGAACACTGAAGCTTTCTTT.

This clonotype was seen only a few times. This chain links TRBV12-3 or TRBV12-4 with TRBJ1-1, with 8 bases aligning to TRBD1. Germline trimming cut 1 base from V and 8 bases from J; bases unmatched to any gene: 3. The CDR3 length is 13 residues. CDR3 loop: CASSLGQGQEAFF. CDR3 bases: TGTGCCAGCAGTTTAGGACAGGGGCAAGAAGCTTTCTTT.

The V and J genes are TRBV5-1 and TRBJ2-5; D remains ambiguous. V lost 3 bases and J 3 bases, leaving 6 bases between the germline ends. This CDR3 has 12 amino acids. CDR1 and CDR2 (germline): SGHRS, YFSETQ. CDR3 protein: CASSSDEETQYF. Here the CDR3 DNA reads TGCGCCAGCAGCTCGGACGAAGAGACCCAGTACTTC.

Notes on this clonotype: The junction departs from germline at one end; a sequencing error may be responsible. CDR3 loop: CASSPSWGKPYNGQFF. CDR3 sequence (DNA): TGTGCCAGCAGCCCCTCTTGGGGGAAACCCTACAATGGGCAGTTCTTC. This chain joins TRBV12-3 or TRBV12-4 and TRBJ2-1; tentatively, D is TRBD1 or TRBD2 (5 bases each). The CDR3 spans 16 residues.

This clonotype has a count of ten or more. The chain combines TRBV7-2 with TRBJ2-1, with D unresolved. The CDR3 sequence is 14 residues long. Germline values: CDR1 SGHTA, CDR2 FQGNSA. V lost 1 base and J lost 6, with 10 bases in between. CDR3: CASSLGLFSNEQFF. The CDR3 DNA is TGTGCCAGCAGCTTAGGTCTCTTTTCCAATGAGCAGTTCTTC.

This rearrangement joins TRBV12-3 or TRBV12-4 to TRBJ1-4, with D uncertain. The CDR3 covers 14 residues. V lost 7 bases and J lost 8, with 17 bases in between. The CDR3: CASKAPGEREKLFF. The CDR3 nucleotides read TGTGCCAGCAAGGCTCCAGGCGAACGGGAAAAACTGTTTTTT.

This clonotype has at least ten counts. V gene TRBV5-1 combines with J gene TRBJ2-1; 9 positions match TRBD2. CDR3 length: 14 residues. The junction had 11 bases not matched to a gene; V was cut back by 7 bases and J by 9 bases. Germline-derived CDR1 and CDR2 are SGHRS and YFSETQ. CDR3 nucleotide sequence: TGCGCCAGCGGCCAGCGTAGCGGGAGTAGTGAGCAGTTCTTC. Translation: CASGQRSGSSEQFF.

This clonotype was detected ten times or more. For the CDR3, the DNA is TGTGCCAGCAGTGCACCGGGACAGCAAGCTGGGGCTGAAGCTTTCTTT. Translation gives CASSAPGQQAGAEAFF. The chain recombines TRBV28 with TRBJ1-1; TRBD1 matches 7 bases. The CDR3 has 16 residues. CDR1 and CDR2 from the germline V gene are MDHEN and SYDVKM. V was clipped by 5 bases and J by 6 bases; unmatched bases: 15.

This clonotype has only a few counts. The V call is TRBV6-2 or TRBV6-3, the J call TRBJ2-7; TRBD2 matches at 8 bases. Germline V lookup: CDR1 MNHEY, CDR2 SVGEGT. J gave up 7 bases and V 6 bases, and 8 bases lay outside the gene matches. This CDR3 is built from 13 residues. DNA for the CDR3: TGTGCCAGCAGCCACAGCGGGAGTGGTGAGCAGTACTTC. Translating gives CASSHSGSGEQYF.

This clonotype has only a few counts. This chain connects TRBV24-1 to TRBJ2-5; 15 nucleotides match TRBD2. Germline CDR1 is KGHDR and CDR2 is SFDVKD. The length of the CDR3 is 16 residues. The ends lost 4 bases at V and 4 bases at J; junction bases unmatched: 3. The CDR3 region is CATSDSGLAGGETQYF. For the CDR3, the DNA is TGTGCCACCAGTGACTCGGGACTAGCGGGAGGAGAGACCCAGTACTTC.

This clonotype was seen only a few times. The V gene is TRBV19, the J gene TRBJ2-3; 7 nucleotides align to TRBD2. J was trimmed by 7 bases and V by 3 bases; bases with no gene match: 7. The CDR3 length is 14 residues. The germline V gene encodes CDR1 LNHDA and CDR2 SQIVND (reference sequence). The CDR3 protein is CASSIDGGSNTQYF. The CDR3 coding sequence is TGTGCCAGTAGTATTGACGGCGGGAGTAATACGCAGTATTTT.

This chain links TRBV13 with TRBJ2-3; unclear D gene. Looked up from germline, CDR1 is PRHDT and CDR2 is FYEKMQ (reference sequence). The CDR3 has 16 amino acids. V was shortened by 2 bases and J by 1 base, with 13 bases between the two germline ends. CDR3 residues: CASSLISGSGTDTQYF. The CDR3 nucleotides read TGTGCCAGCAGCTTAATTTCGGGCAGCGGCACAGATACGCAGTATTTT. Supplemented by reference TRBV13 and TRBJ2-3, the full variable domain reads AAGVIQSPRHLIKEKRETATLKCYPIPRHDTVYWYQQGPGQDPQFLISFYEKMQSDKGSIPDRFSAQQFSDYHSELNMSSLELGDSALYFCASSLISGSGTDTQYFGPGTRLTVL.

The J gene is TRBJ2-1, the V gene TRBV18; D is ambiguous. Germline V gives CDR1 KGHSH, CDR2 LQKENI. The CDR3 contains 12 residues. V was trimmed by 4 bases and J by 6 bases, leaving 7 bases between them. CDR3 in DNA: TGTGCCAGCTCACGAATTGGCAATGAGCAGTTCTTC. This codes for CASSRIGNEQFF.